This TCR beta chain was profiled in a study of control samples from healthy donors and cancer patients. Germline CDR1 is MNHEY and CDR2 is SMNVEV (reference sequence). Trimming stripped 5 bases from V and 4 bases from J, with 20 bases between. This CDR3 is 17 amino acids long. Produced via immunoSEQ multiplex PCR; TCRdb's table is partial and in-frame only. The sample holds just under 80,000 clones; roughly 89% are singletons and the top ten take 1.9%. Sequencing was carried out using PBMCs. The sequence came from a woman aged 55-75 years with head and neck cancer. This rearrangement joins TRBV27 to TRBJ2-2; the D gene is possibly TRBD1 (7 bases). CDR3 protein: CASSDQTTGRSTGELFF. In nucleotides, the CDR3 is TGTGCCAGCAGTGACCAAACGACAGGGAGGAGCACCGGGGAGCTGTTTTTT.